This TCR beta chain stems from a study of shared clonotypes between healthy human individuals. This clone was observed a single time. The antigen remains undetermined. Replicate PCRs from sorted subsets contained approximately 190 ng DNA, which is around 30,000 T cell genomes. Profiling relied on immunoSEQ multiplex PCR, and the TCRdb table lists in-frame clones only, not all of them. The repertoire holds roughly 2.2 million clones, with approximately 95% as singletons. V was trimmed by 1 base and J by 10 bases, leaving 11 bases between them. The germline V gene encodes CDR1 MNHNS and CDR2 SASEGT. CDR3 length equals 13 residues. Study-level findings and limits: Generation probabilities were higher for clonotypes shared across all four sorted-subset donors than for unshared ones.

Healthy adults negative for HIV, lacking recent acute infections or vaccinations, served as donors. Among the donors, all were Caucasian adults who lived in Nashville, Tennessee. The sample was naive CD4+ T cells from PBMCs. Subset in this sample: CD45RA+ positively selected. The chain is built from TRBV6-1 and TRBJ2-1, with D perhaps TRBD2 (6 bases). The TCR sequence derives from a man between 18 and 35 years old in good health. Some clones in this sample may be carry-over from other donors' samples. Written as DNA, the CDR3 is TGTGCCAGCAGTGAAGTTCGGGCGGGAGAGCAGTTCTTC. Translating it yields CASSEVRAGEQFF.